A selection of T cell receptor beta chains follows, all from one sample in a study of control samples from healthy donors and cancer patients. Assay: immunoSEQ multiplex PCR; the TCRdb copy retains only in-frame clones and omits some. The sample has 250,000 to 300,000 clones, 82% seen once. Sample: PBMCs. These receptors were taken from a woman aged 60-75 years with lung cancer. The CDR3 runs from the conserved cysteine through the conserved F or W. The D gene is left open where the match is weak. Where a row states a size, it is once, few, many or the class of an expanded clone; other rows omit it.

v_call	d_call	j_call	clone_size	cdr3_nt	cdr3_aa
TRBV19	TRBD1	TRBJ1-1	.	TGTGCCAGTAGTATAGGCAGGGGGCAGACTGAAGCTTTCTTT	CASSIGRGQTEAFF
TRBV19	TRBD1	TRBJ1-1	.	TGTGCCAGTAGTCTAATTGACAGGGACACTGAAGCTTTCTTT	CASSLIDRDTEAFF
TRBV30	.	TRBJ1-4	many	TGTGCCTGGAGTCGGGGGCAGGGCCCAGAAAAACTGTTTTTT	CAWSRGQGPEKLFF
TRBV7-8	TRBD1	TRBJ1-4	.	TGTGCCAGCAGCTTAAGATGGGACAGACTGTTTTTT	CASSLRWDRLFF
TRBV9	.	TRBJ2-2	.	TGTGCCAGCAGCGTGTCGCAGTTCAACACCGGGGAGCTGTTTTTT	CASSVSQFNTGELFF
TRBV9	.	TRBJ1-2	.	TGTGCCAGCAGCGTAGGGCAGGGGCCCTATGGCTACACCTTC	CASSVGQGPYGYTF
TRBV5-6	TRBD1	TRBJ1-2	.	TGTGCCAGTAACAGGGGTCTGGGCTACACCTTC	CASNRGLGYTF
TRBV7-2	.	TRBJ2-4	few	TGTGCCAGCAGCTTAGACCTTGGCATTCAGTACTTC	CASSLDLGIQYF
TRBV28	TRBD1	TRBJ2-3	.	TGTGCCAGCCGGGGTGGACAGGGCCCAGATACGCAGTATTTT	CASRGGQGPDTQYF
TRBV5-1	.	TRBJ1-1	.	TGCGCCAGCAGCCCAACCCAAAACACTGAAGCTTTCTTT	CASSPTQNTEAFF
TRBV7-3	TRBD2	TRBJ2-1	few	TGTGCCAGCAGCCCGGGACTAGCACGGGAGCAGTTCTTC	CASSPGLAREQFF
TRBV3-1/TRBV3-2	.	TRBJ1-5	.	TGTGCCAGCAGCCGGACCCGGTATCAGCCCCAGCATTTT	CASSRTRYQPQHF
TRBV28	TRBD1	TRBJ1-6	.	TGTGCCAGCAGGGGACAGGCTGAATCACCCCTCCACTTT	CASRGQAESPLHF
TRBV3-1/TRBV3-2	.	TRBJ1-4	.	TGTGCCAGCAGCCAAGGGGGTAGGACAGTAGATTTT	CASSQGGRTVDF
TRBV9	.	TRBJ1-1	.	TGTGCCAGCAGCCCGAGGGGGGCGTCGAACACTGAAGCTTTCTTT	CASSPRGASNTEAFF
TRBV29-1	.	TRBJ1-1	.	TGCAGCGTTGAGATACAGGGAAGAACTGAAGCTTTCTTT	CSVEIQGRTEAFF
TRBV19	TRBD2	TRBJ2-3	.	TGTGCCAGTAGTCTAGGACTAGCGGCCGGCACAGATACGCAGTATTTT	CASSLGLAAGTDTQYF
TRBV5-4	TRBD1	TRBJ1-1	.	TGTGCCAGCAGCCGGGACAGGCGCATGACTGAAGCTTTCTTT	CASSRDRRMTEAFF
TRBV28	.	TRBJ1-2	.	TGTGCCAGCAGTTTATCGGAAGACTATGGCTACACCTTC	CASSLSEDYGYTF
TRBV5-6	TRBD2	TRBJ2-7	few	TGTGCCAGCAGCCCTGGGACTAGCGGGCGTTACGAGCAGTACTTC	CASSPGTSGRYEQYF
TRBV6-5	.	TRBJ1-2	.	TGTGCCAGCAGTTCCACGCCGGGACATGGCTATGGCTACACCTTC	CASSSTPGHGYGYTF
TRBV18	.	TRBJ1-1	.	TGTGCCAGCTCACCCGCTGGGGGGAGAGCTTTCTTT	CASSPAGGRAFF
TRBV7-9	TRBD1	TRBJ1-1	.	TGTGCCAGCAGCTTAGCAGAGGCAGGGGGCGACGCTGAAGCTTTCTTT	CASSLAEAGGDAEAFF
TRBV2	.	TRBJ2-7	.	TGTGCCAGCAGTGTAACAGAAGGAGAGGGGGAGCAGTACTTC	CASSVTEGEGEQYF
TRBV28	TRBD1	TRBJ1-1	.	TGTGCCAGCAGTCTATACCCTACAGGGGGCCCTGAAGCTTTCTTT	CASSLYPTGGPEAFF
TRBV19	.	TRBJ2-1	.	TGTGCCAGTAGTGCCCGTCCTTACAATGAGCAGTTCTTC	CASSARPYNEQFF
TRBV7-8	TRBD2	TRBJ2-3	.	TGTGCCAGCAGCTTAGTGAGGGGTACTAGCGGGAGCACAGATACGCAGTATTTT	CASSLVRGTSGSTDTQYF
TRBV5-6	.	TRBJ1-5	once	TGTGCCAGCAGCCGTAGGGCCAGGGCCAATCAGCCCCAGCATTTT	CASSRRARANQPQHF
TRBV18	.	TRBJ1-5	.	TGTGCCAGCTCACTCGACTATAGCAATCAGCCCCAGCATTTT	CASSLDYSNQPQHF
TRBV27	TRBD1	TRBJ1-4	.	TGTGCCAGCGGGCATCAGGGGGGGAATGAAAAACTGTTTTTT	CASGHQGGNEKLFF
TRBV10-3	TRBD1	TRBJ2-2	.	TGTGCCATCAATGCCGGACAGGGCACCGGGGAGCTGTTTTTT	CAINAGQGTGELFF
TRBV2	.	TRBJ1-5	.	TGTGCCAGCTCCTCCATGGGGGACCAGCCCCAGCATTTT	CASSSMGDQPQHF
TRBV7-2	TRBD1	TRBJ1-3	.	TGTGCCAGCAGGCCCACAGGGGCCTCTGGAAACACCATATATTTT	CASRPTGASGNTIYF
TRBV5-1	TRBD1	TRBJ2-5	.	TGCGCCAGCAGCATGGGACAGGGAGAGACCCAGTACTTC	CASSMGQGETQYF
TRBV5-1	.	TRBJ2-1	.	TGCGCCAGCAGCTTAGGAGCGGGTGAGCAGTTCTTC	CASSLGAGEQFF
TRBV5-5	.	TRBJ2-5	.	TGTGCCAGCAGCTTGGAAGGTTGGGGAGAGACCCAGTACTTC	CASSLEGWGETQYF
TRBV4-1	TRBD1	TRBJ1-2	.	TGCGCCAGCACAGACAGGGCCGGTGGTTCAAACTATGGCTACACCTTC	CASTDRAGGSNYGYTF
TRBV7-8	.	TRBJ2-5	.	TGTGCCAGCAGCTCGGACAGACAAGAGACCCAGTACTTC	CASSSDRQETQYF
TRBV5-8	.	TRBJ2-1	.	TGTGCTAGGGAGGGGGCCTACAATGAGCAGTTCTTC	CAREGAYNEQFF
TRBV3-1/TRBV3-2	.	TRBJ1-1	.	TGTGCCAGCAGCCAAGTCGGAGGGGGCACTGAAGCTTTCTTT	CASSQVGGGTEAFF
TRBV10-3	.	TRBJ2-5	.	TGTGCCACCAGGGACGTCGAGACCCAGTACTTC	CATRDVETQYF
TRBV2	.	TRBJ1-1	.	TGTGCCAGCAGGGCCGGGGGAAACACTGAAGCTTTCTTT	CASRAGGNTEAFF
TRBV19	TRBD1	TRBJ2-1	.	TGTGCCAGTAGTATAAGGAGCGAGGGACAGGGGCAGTTCTTC	CASSIRSEGQGQFF
TRBV2	TRBD2	TRBJ2-3	once	TGTGCCAGCATGGGGTGGGGGGGAACGCAGTATTTT	CASMGWGGTQYF
TRBV18	.	TRBJ2-7	.	TGTGCCAGCTCCCTTGCTCTGGTCTACGAGCAGTACTTC	CASSLALVYEQYF
TRBV10-3	.	TRBJ2-1	.	TGTGCCATCAGAGCAGACTCAAATGAGCAGTTCTTC	CAIRADSNEQFF
TRBV4-2	TRBD1	TRBJ1-5	.	TGTGCCAGCAGCCAAGATTACAGGGGGGTCGGTCAGCCCCAGCATTTT	CASSQDYRGVGQPQHF
TRBV5-1	.	TRBJ2-6	.	TGCGCCAGCAGCATTAGGCCCGAAAGCTCTGGGGCCAACGTCCTGACTTTC	CASSIRPESSGANVLTF
TRBV10-3	TRBD1	TRBJ1-1	.	TGTGCCATCACCCCGACAGGGGAGGTTGACACTGAAGCTTTCTTT	CAITPTGEVDTEAFF
TRBV5-4	.	TRBJ2-1	.	TGTGCCAGCAGCTTGGTAGGTGCAAGAGATCAGTTCTTC	CASSLVGARDQFF
TRBV2	.	TRBJ2-7	once	TGTGCCAGCAGTGAAGGAGGAGGCGAGCAGTACTTC	CASSEGGGEQYF
TRBV19	.	TRBJ1-1	once	TGTGCCAGTAGTATAACCTGGGAGAACACTGAAGCTTTCTTT	CASSITWENTEAFF
TRBV7-2	.	TRBJ2-2	.	TGTGCCAGCAGCTTAGCTGGCGGGGCCAACACCGGGGAGCTGTTTTTT	CASSLAGGANTGELFF
TRBV5-1	TRBD1	TRBJ2-3	.	TGCGCCAGCAGCGTAATGACAGGGGCAGATACGCAGTATTTT	CASSVMTGADTQYF
TRBV28	.	TRBJ2-7	.	TGTGCCAGCAGTCCTCTAGCCGATACCTACGAGCAGTACTTC	CASSPLADTYEQYF
TRBV12-3/TRBV12-4	.	TRBJ1-1	.	TGTGCCAGCAGCAAGATCACTGAAGCTTTCTTT	CASSKITEAFF
TRBV5-1	TRBD1	TRBJ2-7	.	TGCGCCAGCAGCGACGGACAGGTTTTCTACGAGCAGTACTTC	CASSDGQVFYEQYF
TRBV2	.	TRBJ2-3	.	TGTGCCAGCAGTGAGGAGGGAATAAGACCAGATACGCAGTATTTT	CASSEEGIRPDTQYF
TRBV15	.	TRBJ1-2	.	TGTGCCACCAGCAGAGATTCGGTACGGTCTACCTATGGCTACACCTTC	CATSRDSVRSTYGYTF
TRBV4-1	TRBD2	TRBJ2-5	.	TGCGCCAGCAGCCCAGATCCCGCTAGCGGAGAGACCCAGTACTTC	CASSPDPASGETQYF